The clone carrying this T cell receptor (beta chain) was seen ten or more times. The germline V gene has CDR1 SGHRS and CDR2 YFSETQ. This CDR3 comprises 16 residues. Trimming took off 4 bases at V and 0 bases at J, with 11 bases between the two ends. The library targeted TCRbeta and was prepared with unique molecular identifiers. One entry per CDR3 protein results from TCRdb running MiXCR on the PCR reads. This table has 200,000 to 300,000 distinct CDR3 sequences, approximately 12% appearing once. The data are from a study of T-cell reconstitution after alpha-beta-depleted transplantation in children.

This receptor was obtained from a human donor who donated a stem cell graft to a child with acute lymphoblastic leukemia. Specimen: PBMCs from the stem cell graft donor, collected from the stem cell graft. V usage is TRBV5-1 and J usage is TRBJ2-6; D is unresolved. CDR3 coding DNA: TGCGCCAGCAGCGCCGGACGTAGCTCTGGGGCCAACGTCCTGACTTTC. Translation: CASSAGRSSGANVLTF.